This is a list of T cell receptor beta chains from one sample in a study of T cells after posttransplantation cyclophosphamide. The data were produced by immunoSEQ multiplex PCR, yet TCRdb's version contains in-frame clones alone and is incomplete. The top ten hold less than 3.5% of the sample, which has 28,000 or so clones, roughly 90% seen once. The sample taken for sequencing was PBMCs. The receptors originated from a man aged 45 to 65. Each CDR3 is given with its conserved first and last residue. A D gene is named only where the DNA matches it firmly. Where a row states a size, it is once, few, many or the class of an expanded clone; other rows omit it.

V gene	clone size	D gene	J gene	CDR3 protein	CDR3 DNA
TRBV6-5	few	TRBD1	TRBJ1-5	CASRSTGSNQPQHF	TGTGCCAGCAGATCGACAGGGAGCAATCAGCCCCAGCATTTT
TRBV20-1	-	-	TRBJ1-1	CSAMRKREAFF	TGCAGTGCTATGAGGAAACGGGAAGCTTTCTTT
TRBV15	-	-	TRBJ2-3	CATSRGNPERDTQYF	TGTGCCACCAGCAGAGGTAATCCCGAGAGAGATACGCAGTATTTT
TRBV28	medium-sized	-	TRBJ2-7	CASSFQNYEQYF	TGTGCCAGCAGTTTCCAGAACTACGAGCAGTACTTC
TRBV6-5	-	-	TRBJ1-2	CASSSSETGFYGYTF	TGTGCCAGCAGTTCCTCGGAAACAGGCTTCTATGGCTACACCTTC
TRBV7-3	-	TRBD1	TRBJ2-7	CASSSTGILDEQYF	TGTGCCAGCAGCTCGACAGGGATTCTGGACGAGCAGTACTTC
TRBV14	-	-	TRBJ1-6	CASSQVKPYNSPLHF	TGTGCCAGCAGCCAAGTTAAGCCCTATAATTCACCCCTCCACTTT
TRBV6-6	-	-	TRBJ2-6	CASSLESGSGANVLTF	TGTGCCAGCAGTTTAGAATCAGGATCTGGGGCCAACGTCCTGACTTTC
TRBV6-6	few	-	TRBJ1-2	CASKMTGDNYGYTF	TGTGCCAGCAAGATGACAGGCGATAACTATGGCTACACCTTC
TRBV7-2	-	-	TRBJ1-2	CASTVSSGGKANYGYTF	TGTGCCAGCACGGTTTCCTCGGGGGGCAAGGCTAACTATGGCTACACCTTC
TRBV30	-	-	TRBJ2-1	CAWGNQGYNEQFF	TGTGCCTGGGGGAATCAGGGTTACAATGAGCAGTTCTTC
TRBV9	once	-	TRBJ1-1	CASSVASGGTEAFF	TGTGCCAGCAGCGTAGCCAGCGGAGGTACTGAAGCTTTCTTT
TRBV5-1	-	-	TRBJ1-1	CASRLTTMNTEAFF	TGCGCCAGCAGGCTCACAACGATGAACACTGAAGCTTTCTTT
TRBV14	-	-	TRBJ1-2	CASSPAGGANYGYTF	TGTGCCAGCAGCCCAGCGGGGGGCGCGAACTATGGCTACACCTTC
TRBV7-9	-	TRBD1	TRBJ2-5	CASSLAQGIETQYF	TGTGCCAGCAGCTTAGCACAGGGGATTGAGACCCAGTACTTC
TRBV28	-	TRBD2	TRBJ2-7	CASSWDSGAYEQYF	TGTGCCAGCAGTTGGGATAGCGGGGCCTACGAGCAGTACTTC
TRBV5-7	-	-	TRBJ1-4	CASSLGPTEKLFF	TGTGCCAGCAGCTTGGGTCCTACTGAAAAACTGTTTTTT
TRBV4-2	-	TRBD1	TRBJ1-2	CASSQDQGDFLGYTF	TGTGCCAGCAGCCAAGATCAGGGGGACTTCCTTGGCTACACCTTC
TRBV10-3	-	TRBD1	TRBJ1-1	CATSRDRVAEAFF	TGTGCCACCTCGCGGGACAGGGTGGCTGAAGCTTTCTTT
TRBV29-1	-	TRBD2	TRBJ2-3	CSVGGAWGGDTQYF	TGCAGCGTTGGGGGAGCGTGGGGGGGAGATACGCAGTATTTT